This TCR beta chain was identified during a study of molecular identifiers for immune sequencing clone quantification. Naive CD8 libraries used roughly 18,000 to 1,000,000 sorted cells and 10%, 30% or 50% RNA. TCRdb independently ran MiXCR on the PCR reads; one entry per CDR3 protein. The sample holds a few hundred thousand distinct CDR3 sequences, around 23% seen once. Germline V gives CDR1 ENHRY, CDR2 SYGVKD. The CDR3 is 14 amino acids. Trimming took off 0 bases at V and 5 bases at J, with 11 bases between the two ends. What was sequenced was naive CD8+ T cells from blood, with Jurkat cell RNA spiked in. Subset defined: FACS-sorted CD8+CD4-CCR7+CD45RA+ naive T cells. This clonotype was sampled from a human donor in good health. Some libraries in this study had Jurkat cell RNA spiked in. The chain combines TRBV10-3 with TRBJ2-7; D may be TRBD1 (5 bases). CDR3 DNA sequence: TGTGCCATCAGTGAGTCTAGACAGAACCACGAGCAGTACTTC. Protein sequence: CAISESRQNHEQYF.